The 18 T cell receptor beta chains below come from one sample, sequenced in a study of T-cell memory formation after mild COVID-19. TCRdb reprocessed the 5' RACE reads via MiXCR and lists one record per CDR3 protein. The sample holds roughly 220,000 distinct CDR3 sequences, around 9.1% seen once. Material: PBMCs or a T cell subset sorted from them (not recorded which). These receptors all come from a man aged 18-30 years who had mild COVID-19 (a few samples of this study predate the infection). Cell type and time point are not known.

This clonotype has only a few counts. The rearrangement joins TRBV9 to TRBJ1-5, with D tentatively TRBD1 (6 bases). This CDR3 comprises 15 residues. Deletions cut 3 bases from V and 6 bases from J, with 16 bases between. CDR1 is SGDLS, CDR2 YYNGEE, per germline. CDR3 amino acids: CASSARGGAGQPQHF. In DNA form, the CDR3 reads TGTGCCAGCAGCGCAAGGGGGGGCGCGGGTCAGCCCCAGCATTTT.

The chain links TRBV5-1 to TRBJ2-2; D uncertain. The J call is doubtful: the DNA matches TRBJ2-3 better. Per the germline V gene, CDR1 is SGHRS and CDR2 is YFSETQ. The CDR3 is 15 amino acids. CDR3 region: CASSLEWPPSDTQYF. CDR3 in DNA: TGCGCCAGCAGCTTGGAGTGGCCCCCCTCGGATACGCAGTATTTT.

This rearrangement joins TRBV10-3 to TRBJ2-3, with D possibly TRBD2 on 6 matching bases. Germline V gives CDR1 ENHRY, CDR2 SYGVKD. CDR3 length: 16 residues. V lost 2 bases and J 3 bases, leaving 15 bases between the germline ends. CDR3 DNA sequence: TGTGCCATCAGTGAGCCGCAAATCGCGGGGACAGATACGCAGTATTTT. Translating gives CAISEPQIAGTDTQYF.

This clonotype was counted many times. The CDR3 DNA is TGCGCCAGCAGCTTGGCCGGGCTTAGTTTGAACACTGAAGCTTTCTTT. Its protein product is CASSLAGLSLNTEAFF. V gene TRBV5-1 combines with J gene TRBJ1-1; the D is unclear. The CDR3 is made up of 16 amino acids. V lost 0 bases and J 0 bases, leaving 12 bases between the germline ends. Germline CDR1 SGHRS, CDR2 YFSETQ.

The sample holds a few counts of this clonotype. The V call is TRBV6-5, the J call TRBJ1-1, with a weak D call TRBD1 (6 bases). The CDR3 is 11 amino acids. With 2 bases removed from V and 11 bases from J, the gap between germline ends came to 9 bases. Germline CDR1 and CDR2: MNHEY and SVGAGI. The CDR3 DNA is TGTGCCAGCAGTTACGGGGGCTGGGCTTTCTTT. Translation gives CASSYGGWAFF.

The rearrangement links TRBV18 to TRBJ2-5; 7 bases fit TRBD1. The length of the CDR3 is 16 residues. With 1 base clipped from V and 2 bases from J, the junction kept 7 bases outside the gene matches. Germline-derived CDR1 and CDR2 are KGHSH and LQKENI. The CDR3, as DNA: TGTGCCAGCTCACCACAGAAGCAGGGGGTTCAAGAGACCCAGTACTTC. Amino acids: CASSPQKQGVQETQYF.

The chain links TRBV29-1 to TRBJ1-4; 7 bases are a match to TRBD1. Germline V gene sequence: CDR1 SQVTM, CDR2 ANQGSEA. The CDR3 runs to 14 residues. V gave up 7 bases and J gave up 11 bases; unmatched junction bases: 16. CDR3 in DNA: TGCAGCGCTACCCCCGACAGGGCGCCCGGGAAACTGTTTTTT. Encoded protein: CSATPDRAPGKLFF.

The chain is built from TRBV14 and TRBJ2-7; D unresolved. Trimming left V 3 bases short and J 0 bases short, with 9 bases between. Germline loops: CDR1 SGHDN, CDR2 FVKESK. The CDR3 runs 14 residues. The CDR3: CASSQEESSYEQYV. As DNA, the CDR3 is TGTGCCAGCAGCCAGGAAGAGAGCTCCTACGAGCAGTACGTC.

The rearrangement uses TRBV7-6 and TRBJ2-7; D perhaps matches TRBD1 (5 bases). The V and J ends lost 3 bases and 0 bases respectively, with 12 bases between them. Germline V CDR1 and CDR2: SGHVS, FNYEAQ. This CDR3 spans 15 amino acids. CDR3 region: CASSLSRQHSYEQYF. CDR3 nucleotides: TGTGCCAGCAGCTTGTCGAGACAGCACTCCTACGAGCAGTACTTC.

The chain combines TRBV12-3 or TRBV12-4 with TRBJ2-1; D is unresolved. The CDR3 is 12 residues long. The V end was cut by 7 bases, the J end by 5 bases, with 9 bases between. The CDR3, as DNA: TGTGCCAGCAATTCGATAGACAATGAGCAGTTCTTC. It codes for CASNSIDNEQFF.

The V and J genes are TRBV7-2 and TRBJ2-5, with TRBD2 identical over 9 bases. The V segment lost 6 bases and the J segment 4 bases; nucleotides outside the gene matches: 3. CDR3 length: 13 amino acids. CDR1 is SGHTA, CDR2 FQGNSA, per germline. This CDR3 is CASRVAGAETQYF. CDR3 sequence (DNA): TGTGCCAGCAGGGTAGCGGGGGCAGAGACCCAGTACTTC.

This clonotype was detected a few times. V and J are TRBV2 and TRBJ1-6, with TRBD1 matching over 11 bases. With V trimmed by 9 bases and J by 9 bases, 7 bases remained unmatched. Germline CDR1 SNHLY, CDR2 FYNNEI. The CDR3 loop spans 14 amino acids. The CDR3 spells CARQGQGATSPLHF. In nucleotides, the CDR3 is TGTGCCAGACAAGGACAGGGGGCAACTTCACCCCTCCACTTT.

This clonotype came up many times. The chain uses TRBV14 and TRBJ2-6, with no clear D. Looked up from germline, CDR1 is SGHDN and CDR2 is FVKESK. The length of the CDR3 is 13 residues. V gave up 5 bases and J gave up 0 bases, with 2 bases separating them. CDR3 sequence: CASSNSGANVLTF. The CDR3 DNA sequence: TGTGCCAGCAGCAACTCTGGGGCCAACGTCCTGACTTTC.

This sequence joins TRBV5-1 and TRBJ2-4; D not certain. The V end lost 0 bases, the J end lost 5 bases, and 15 bases lay between the germline ends. Germline V gives CDR1 SGHRS, CDR2 YFSETQ. CDR3 length: 16 amino acids. CDR3 region: CASSLVSGSPENIQYF. Written as DNA, the CDR3 is TGCGCCAGCAGCTTGGTTAGTGGGTCGCCCGAAAACATTCAGTACTTC.

This clonotype has just a few counts. The rearrangement joins TRBV6-5 to TRBJ2-3, with D possibly being TRBD2 (6 bases). This CDR3 comprises 15 residues. Germline assignment: CDR1 MNHEY and CDR2 SVGAGI. Trimming removed 0 bases at V and 6 bases at J, with 13 bases between. The CDR3: CASSYSGGIGDTQYF. The CDR3 DNA is TGTGCCAGCAGTTACTCTGGCGGGATTGGGGATACGCAGTATTTT.

The sample holds a few counts of this clonotype. This sequence joins TRBV19 and TRBJ1-1, with D possibly being TRBD1 (5 bases). CDR1 LNHDA and CDR2 SQIVND come from the germline V gene (reference sequence). CDR3 length equals 16 residues. With 5 bases removed from V and 1 base from J, the gap between germline ends came to 17 bases. CDR3: CASSPAGARANTEAFF. Written as DNA, the CDR3 is TGTGCCAGTAGTCCGGCCGGGGCACGGGCGAACACTGAAGCTTTCTTT.

Only a few counts were recorded for this clonotype. The J gene is TRBJ2-2, the V gene TRBV11-1; no reliable D call. This CDR3 comprises 13 residues. Looked up from germline, CDR1 is SGHAT and CDR2 is FQDESV (reference sequence). The V and J ends lost 2 bases and 5 bases respectively, with 6 bases between them. The CDR3 DNA reads TGTGCCAGCAGCTTATCACCTACCGGGGAGCTGTTTTTT. This codes for CASSLSPTGELFF.

This clonotype was counted only a few times. The chain combines TRBV18 with TRBJ1-2; a weak D match, TRBD1 (5 bases). This CDR3 is built from 13 residues. Trimming took 4 bases from V and 3 from J, leaving 9 bases between them. The V gene's germline CDR1 is KGHSH and CDR2 LQKENI. CDR3 protein: CASSQTADYGYTF. The CDR3 nucleotides read TGTGCCAGCTCACAGACAGCCGACTATGGCTACACCTTC.